This TCR beta chain derives from a study of shared clonotypes between healthy human individuals. Whole-study findings and limits: Read depth was anticipated to influence clonotype sharing among donors. The small donor group covered limited genetic and exposure diversity.

In the original workflow: Junction-only sequences without quality scores were provided by ImmunoSEQ, so filtering was different. Measured with immunoSEQ multiplex PCR; TCRdb has only the in-frame clones, and not every one. That table gives V, J and clone size, and the DNA gave D and trimming. The sample has over 850,000 clones, 75% to 80% seen once. This clone has only a few counts. Its antigen is still unknown. CDR3 size: 17 residues. With 4 bases clipped from V and 0 bases from J, the junction kept 11 bases outside the gene matches. Looked up from germline, CDR1 is SGHVS and CDR2 is FQNEAQ. The material sequenced was memory CD4+ T cells from PBMCs. The sample's subset: CD45RA-negative fraction. The receptor was isolated from a man between 18 and 29 years old in good health. Some clones in this sample may be carry-over from other donors' samples. The gene calls are TRBV7-8 and TRBJ2-7, with 8 bases lining up with TRBD2. CDR3 DNA sequence: TGTGCCAGCAGCTCAACCTGGACTAGCCGAGACTCCTACGAGCAGTACTTC. Encoded protein: CASSSTWTSRDSYEQYF.